This T cell receptor beta chain originates from a study of T cell clusters in autoimmune cytopenias (dated by TCRdb to about 2019). Context from the whole study: The median TRB sequencing depth was approximately 50,000 reads per sample, and the median number of distinct TRB clonotypes was roughly 2,200 per sample. Peripheral blood TRB and IGH repertoires were sequenced in autoimmune cytopenia patients at active disease and during treatment follow-up, alongside healthy, CLL and autoimmune hepatitis controls. The study was designed to test whether a disease-specific immune repertoire signature usable as a blood-based biomarker is carried by autoimmune cytopenia patients.

The paper's findings and limits, for the study overall: TRB repertoire shifts, with less even repertoires observed in secondary cytopenia and CLL, were mostly attributed to lymphoma bias rather than autoimmunity. The T cell clusters were defined only in silico, and the functional role of the clusters was left to be validated experimentally. In the comparison of secondary cytopenia with CLL, no cluster-lack signature showed up, apparently because the dominant lymphoma-associated repertoire masked the signature. GLIPH results suggested that primary autoimmune cytopenia patients were missing physiological T cell clusters, with 51 clusters found only in healthy donors compared with roughly 15 found only in patients. Healthy donors showed approximately 3.2-fold more exclusive TRB clusters than active autoimmune hepatitis patients, consistent with an autoimmunity-wide signature.

Concerning this clonotype: Its antigen is currently not known.

For each sample, TRB amplification used 200 to 250 ng of peripheral blood genomic DNA, equal to 35,000 to 45,000 genome equivalents. Multiplex PCR with a touch-down protocol amplified TRB rearrangements, with the TRB-A and TRB-B primer pools combined in a single tube. Illumina adapters and sample indices were added to the amplicons through two consecutive PCR reactions using Phusion HS II polymerase. The amplicons were purified from gel with the NucleoSpin Gel and PCR Clean-up kit, after which the amplicons were quantified by Qubit and checked for quality on an Agilent 2100 Bioanalyzer. Sequencing of the libraries was done on an Illumina MiSeq with 600-cycle, single-indexed, paired-end runs. Under the source paper's analysis protocol: Alignment and assembly of TRB reads were performed with MiXCR version 2.1.12 and the default MiXCR reference library. A clone was defined by each unique CDR3 nucleotide sequence, and the analysis included only productive sequences supported by at least two reads. Alpha-parameterized diversity profiles (alpha 0 to 5), including the Shannon (alpha 1) and Simpson (alpha 2) indices, were computed with an R script to assess repertoire diversity. Combinatorial TRB VJ usage was computed with the tcR package and compared between cohorts by principal component analysis with ade4. GLIPH was used to cluster TCRbeta CDR3s in pairs of cohorts matched for age and read depth, and a Wilcoxon test was used to compare cluster frequencies. The reads, reprocessed by TCRdb, yield one row per CDR3 protein sequence and no DNA. These V and J calls originate from TCRdb's pipeline instead of the authors' own analysis. The table kept for this sample lists 2,500 to 3,500 distinct CDR3 sequences. The ten largest clones capture 35% to 40% of the sample.

CDR1 and CDR2 were assigned from the germline V gene as MNHNS and SASEGT. The CDR3 covers 15 residues, taking in both the cysteine and the phenylalanine. No DNA is given. These data are also associated with another study on T cell repertoires in aging, cancer and after chemotherapy. According to the second study: Donors spanned six age groups from 30 or younger to 70 or older, with at least three individuals per group. In the hematological group, paired pre- and post-chemotherapy samples were obtained from chronic lymphocytic leukemia patients treated with fludarabine- or bendamustine-based regimens. In total, the full dataset held millions of TCR reads. Significantly lower blood TCR diversity and higher clonality were observed in untreated patients with hematological or solid cancers than in age-matched healthy donors. In healthy donors, the decline in TCR diversity with age was mainly due to loss of richness, whereas in cancer patients loss of evenness also played a role. In both cancer cohorts, median generation probability rose over the chemotherapy interval, which suggests that the repertoire was reconstituted through rebound thymic output. According to the authors, the repertoire data do not permit conclusions about immunological memory after chemotherapy. Lymphoid organ infiltration was present in hematological cancer patients, and this infiltration may itself impair thymic emigration or peripheral T cell expansion. To look at immunoaging and at how T cells reconstitute after chemotherapy, the study profiled TCR beta repertoires in peripheral blood from both healthy donors and cancer patients. Alongside approximately 95 healthy donors serving as a reference group, the cohort included 200 to 250 cancer patients, of whom approximately 94 had hematological cancers and 110 to 140 had solid cancers. Processing of the TRB sequences was carried out with MiXCR versions 2.12 and 3.0.5. The repertoire metrics were Shannon diversity, evenness, clonality (calculated as one minus evenness), and diversity profiles parameterized by alpha from 0 to 5. The IGoR algorithm was used to calculate generation probabilities for clones in the paired samples taken before and after chemotherapy.

This clonotype was obtained from a human donor with an autoimmune cytopenia or autoimmune hepatitis (not recorded which). Sequenced input: peripheral blood. The V and J segments used are TRBV6-1 and TRBJ1-5; lacking DNA, the TRBD1 call made by TCRdb goes unchecked. The CDR3 protein: CASSEFSGGSQPQHF.